A single sample is the source of the 24 T cell receptor beta chains below, sequenced in a study of cytomegalovirus exposure and HLA in healthy donors. PCR involved 60 Vbeta and 13 Jbeta primers. Assay: immunoSEQ multiplex PCR; the TCRdb copy retains only in-frame clones and omits some. The sample yields 150,000 to 200,000 clones, 75% to 80% seen once. The sample was PBMCs. Receptor source: a man aged 50-60 years in good health and CMV-seropositive.

V and J are TRBV4-1 and TRBJ2-1; the match to TRBD1 covers 7 bases. V trimming: 0 bases; J trimming: 3 bases; junction bases outside the gene matches: 5. The CDR3 runs to 16 residues. Germline loops: CDR1 MGHRA, CDR2 YSYEKL. CDR3 loop: CASSQDPGTVYNEQFF. The CDR3 nucleotides read TGCGCCAGCAGCCAAGATCCCGGGACAGTCTACAATGAGCAGTTCTTC.

This sequence joins TRBV4-2 and TRBJ2-5; 10 bases agree with TRBD2. V gave up 1 base and J gave up 2 bases; unmatched junction bases: 7. The germline CDR1 and CDR2 sequences are LGHNA and YNFKEQ. The CDR3 spans 17 residues. CDR3 in DNA: TGTGCCAGCAGCCAAGCCCTCATTAGCGGGGGGCAAGAGACCCAGTACTTC. It codes for CASSQALISGGQETQYF.

This sequence joins TRBV2 and TRBJ2-6, with D maybe TRBD1 (6 bases). The CDR3 covers 15 residues. Germline V gene lookup returns CDR1 SNHLY and CDR2 FYNNEI. V was pared by 3 bases and J by 10 bases, with 16 bases between. Here the CDR3 DNA reads TGTGCCAGCAGTGAGGACAGACCCCAGGGAAACGTCCTGACTTTC. Protein: CASSEDRPQGNVLTF. The entire variable domain, with the rest obtained from reference TRBV2 and TRBJ2-6, is as follows: EPEVTQTPSHQVTQMGQEVILRCVPISNHLYFYWYRQILGQKVEFLVSFYNNEISEKSEIFDDQFSVERPDGSNFTLKIRSTKLEDSAMYFCASSEDRPQGNVLTFGAGSRLTVL.

The chain couples TRBV28 to TRBJ2-2; 8 nucleotides agree with TRBD1. This CDR3 has 15 residues. From germline, CDR1 is MDHEN and CDR2 SYDVKM. The J segment lost 4 bases and the V segment lost 7 bases, leaving 8 bases of the junction unmatched. CDR3 protein: CASNQGALSTGELFF. The CDR3 DNA reads as TGTGCCAGCAACCAGGGGGCGCTCAGCACCGGGGAGCTGTTTTTT.

DNA of the CDR3: TGTGCCAGCAGTGCAAGGACAGGGGTTATCGCAGATACGCAGTATTTT. This encodes CASSARTGVIADTQYF. The chain is built from TRBV6-1 and TRBJ2-3; 9 nucleotides match TRBD1. The germline V gene has CDR1 MNHNS and CDR2 SASEGT. CDR3 length: 16 amino acids. J was trimmed by 4 bases and V by 4 bases; bases with no gene match: 9.

This sequence joins TRBV19 and TRBJ2-7, with D possibly TRBD1 on 6 matching bases. CDR1 and CDR2 from the germline V gene are LNHDA and SQIVND (reference sequence). The CDR3 length is 16 residues. Trimming cost V 6 bases and J 3 bases, with 21 bases left between them. The CDR3 loop is CASSDRTGPLHYEQYF. In nucleotides, the CDR3 is TGTGCCAGTAGCGACCGAACAGGGCCGCTCCACTACGAGCAGTACTTC.

The chain joins TRBV5-1 to TRBJ1-5; D unresolved. Germline assignment: CDR1 SGHRS and CDR2 YFSETQ. CDR3 size: 13 residues. With 4 bases removed from V and 4 bases from J, the gap between germline ends came to 9 bases. CDR3 protein: CASSRDGNQPQHF. The CDR3, as DNA: TGCGCCAGCAGCCGAGACGGGAATCAGCCCCAGCATTTT.

The V call is TRBV18, the J call TRBJ1-2; no clear D. V was shortened by 1 base and J by 6 bases, with 9 bases between the two germline ends. CDR1 KGHSH and CDR2 LQKENI come from the germline V gene. The length of the CDR3 is 13 residues. This chain's CDR3 is CASSPHQMDGYTF. The CDR3 DNA is TGTGCCAGCTCACCACACCAGATGGATGGCTACACCTTC.

In its sample, this clone was seen a few times. V is TRBV7-9 and J is TRBJ2-3, with D possibly matching TRBD1 (8 bases). Looked up from germline, CDR1 is SEHNR and CDR2 is FQNEAQ (reference sequence). CDR3 length equals 16 residues. The V and J ends lost 3 bases and 9 bases respectively, with 22 bases between them. The CDR3 loop reads CASSFGQGFVSGTQYF. The CDR3 DNA sequence: TGTGCCAGCAGCTTTGGACAGGGCTTCGTTAGCGGGACGCAGTATTTT.

The chain recombines TRBV28 with TRBJ2-7; 7 nucleotides match TRBD2. V shed 6 bases, J shed 6 bases, and the junction held 11 bases outside the gene matches. This CDR3 region has 14 residues. From germline, CDR1 is MDHEN and CDR2 SYDVKM. This CDR3 is CASRPGGSRGEQYF. The CDR3 DNA reads as TGTGCCAGCAGACCGGGGGGATCCCGGGGCGAGCAGTACTTC.

This clone is labeled medium-sized. The chain links TRBV25-1 to TRBJ1-1, with a tentative D call TRBD1 (5 bases). The V gene's germline CDR1 is MGHDK and CDR2 SYGVNS. The length of the CDR3 is 14 residues. The V gene lost 1 base and the J gene lost 1 base, with 7 bases spanning the gap. As DNA, the CDR3 is TGTGCCAGCAGTGAATTGGGGCGGAACACTGAAGCTTTCTTT. Amino acid sequence: CASSELGRNTEAFF.

The rearrangement links TRBV6-1 to TRBJ1-1; D might be TRBD1 (6 bases). Germline values: CDR1 MNHNS, CDR2 SASEGT. This CDR3 has 14 amino acids. The ends were cut back, 7 bases at V and 5 bases at J, with 17 bases in the middle. The CDR3 DNA follows: TGTGCCAGCACTTTACGGGGGGCGCCGACTGAAGCTTTCTTT. Protein: CASTLRGAPTEAFF.

The rearrangement joins TRBV30 to TRBJ1-1; D gene ambiguous. Germline CDR1 is GTSNPN and CDR2 is SVGIG (reference sequence). V was pared by 2 bases and J by 4 bases, with 17 bases between. CDR3 length: 15 amino acids. In DNA, the CDR3 is TGTGCCTGGAGTTGGTCCCCGCGGGTGGGCACTGAAGCTTTCTTT. It translates to CAWSWSPRVGTEAFF. Full variable domain (remainder filled in from reference TRBV30 and TRBJ1-1): SQTIHQWPATLVQPVGSPLSLECTVEGTSNPNLYWYRQAAGRGLQLLFYSVGIGQISSEVPQNLSASRPQDRQFILSSKKLLLSDSGFYLCAWSWSPRVGTEAFFGQGTRLTVV.

This clone was detected once. The rearrangement links TRBV11-2 to TRBJ1-1; 9 bases fit TRBD1. The CDR3 has 16 amino acids. With 6 bases clipped from V and 0 bases from J, the junction kept 8 bases outside the gene matches. Germline loops: CDR1 SGHAT, CDR2 FQNNGV. The CDR3 DNA sequence: TGTGCCAGCAGTCCCGGACAGGGGCTGATGAACACTGAAGCTTTCTTT. Its translation is CASSPGQGLMNTEAFF.

The J gene is TRBJ2-1, the V gene TRBV5-5, with D maybe TRBD2 (5 bases). This CDR3 spans 15 amino acids. Per germline, CDR1 SGHKS and CDR2 YYEKEE (reference sequence). V was clipped by 0 bases and J by 4 bases, with 11 bases between them. CDR3 protein: CASSLGEPRYNEQFF. CDR3 bases: TGTGCCAGCAGCTTGGGGGAGCCCAGATACAATGAGCAGTTCTTC.

This sequence joins TRBV21-1 and TRBJ2-5; the table names TRBD2, a call not compared with the DNA. TRBV21-1 corresponds to a pseudogene. The CDR3 spans 12 residues. The CDR3 here is CAPSTCQETQYF. The CDR3 coding sequence is TGTGCCCCCTCTACCTGCCAAGAGACCCAGTACTTC.

The chain joins TRBV9 to TRBJ2-2, with 14 positions matching TRBD2. Germline assignment: CDR1 SGDLS and CDR2 YYNGEE. The ends lost 4 bases at V and 5 bases at J; junction bases unmatched: 4. This CDR3 has 16 residues. CDR3 protein: CASSTGLAGETGELFF. DNA for the CDR3: TGTGCCAGCAGCACGGGACTAGCGGGGGAGACCGGGGAGCTGTTTTTT.

This clone was seen only once. The chain combines TRBV6-4 with TRBJ2-1, with 7 bases matching TRBD2. The V gene end was trimmed by 3 bases and the J gene end by 5 bases; junction bases not matched to a gene: 4. The CDR3 loop spans 14 amino acids. CDR1 MRHNA and CDR2 SNTAGT come from the germline V gene. Here the CDR3 reads CASSERGYDNEQFF. The CDR3, as DNA: TGTGCCAGCAGTGAGCGGGGGTATGACAATGAGCAGTTCTTC.

The chain joins TRBV25-1 to TRBJ1-6; D may be TRBD1 (5 bases). V lost 4 bases and J 9 bases, leaving 16 bases between the germline ends. Per the germline V gene, CDR1 is MGHDK and CDR2 is SYGVNS. The CDR3 is 15 amino acids. This CDR3 is CASSGRQGFGSPLHF. In DNA form, the CDR3 reads TGTGCCAGCAGTGGTCGGCAGGGCTTTGGTTCACCCCTCCACTTT.

This rearrangement joins TRBV5-5 to TRBJ1-5; 7 nucleotides agree with TRBD1. The CDR3 runs 14 residues. The germline V gene encodes CDR1 SGHKS and CDR2 YYEKEE (reference sequence). The ends lost 3 bases at V and 2 bases at J; junction bases unmatched: 2. In DNA form, the CDR3 reads TGTGCCAGCAGCTCCCAGGGGGGCAATCAGCCCCAGCATTTT. Translation: CASSSQGGNQPQHF. The full variable domain, completed using reference TRBV5-5 and TRBJ1-5, is DAGVTQSPTHLIKTRGQQVTLRCSPISGHKSVSWYQQVLGQGPQFIFQYYEKEERGRGNFPDRFSARQFPNYSSELNVNALLLGDSALYLCASSSQGGNQPQHFGDGTRLSIL.

J is TRBJ2-1 and V is TRBV4-1; TRBD2 matches at 7 bases. The CDR3 has 20 residues. Germline assignment: CDR1 MGHRA and CDR2 YSYEKL. After removal of 0 bases from V and 0 bases from J, the junction contained 14 bases not matched to a gene. CDR3 loop: CASSQDPFRGVRRSYNEQFF. The CDR3 DNA is TGCGCCAGCAGCCAAGACCCTTTTCGGGGGGTCCGTCGCTCCTACAATGAGCAGTTCTTC.

The CDR3 coding sequence is TGTGCCAGTACGGAGGAAGGCAATCAGCCCCAGCATTTT. Translated: CASTEEGNQPQHF. The V call is TRBV2, the J call TRBJ1-5; D is unresolved. The V end lost 9 bases, the J end lost 2 bases, and 11 bases lay between the germline ends. Germline V gene sequence: CDR1 SNHLY, CDR2 FYNNEI. CDR3 length: 13 amino acids.

This clone has just a few counts. The genes are TRBV28 and TRBJ1-2; D is undetermined. Trimming pared 5 bases from V and 5 bases from J, leaving 12 bases between. The CDR3 extends over 13 amino acids. CDR1 and CDR2 (germline): MDHEN, SYDVKM. This CDR3 reads CASSRTAAYGYTF. The CDR3 coding sequence is TGTGCCAGCAGTAGAACTGCAGCGTATGGCTACACCTTC.

The chain combines TRBV9 with TRBJ1-6; D gene unclear. V was cut by 4 bases and J by 6 bases, with 11 bases left in between. Germline V gene data show CDR1 as SGDLS and CDR2 as YYNGEE. The CDR3 has 14 amino acids. This CDR3 is CASSPNSLNSPLHF. The CDR3 DNA reads TGTGCCAGCAGCCCTAATAGCCTTAATTCACCCCTCCACTTT.